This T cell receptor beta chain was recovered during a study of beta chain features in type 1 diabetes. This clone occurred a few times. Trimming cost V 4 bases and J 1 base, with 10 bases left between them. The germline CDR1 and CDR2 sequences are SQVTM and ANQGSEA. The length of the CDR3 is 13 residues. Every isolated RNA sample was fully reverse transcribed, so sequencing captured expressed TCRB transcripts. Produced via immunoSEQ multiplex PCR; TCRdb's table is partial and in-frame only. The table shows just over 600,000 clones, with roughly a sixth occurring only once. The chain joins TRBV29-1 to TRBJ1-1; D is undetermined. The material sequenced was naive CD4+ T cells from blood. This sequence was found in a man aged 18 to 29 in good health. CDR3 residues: CSVASYTNTEAFF. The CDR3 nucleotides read TGCAGCGTTGCATCATACACGAACACTGAAGCTTTCTTT.